The rows below give T cell receptor beta chains drawn from one sample of a study of T cell responses to AZD1222 COVID-19 vaccine. The table came from immunoSEQ multiplex PCR; TCRdb's copy has only in-frame clones and leaves some out. Among tens of thousands of clones listed, approximately 88% were seen once. This specimen consisted of peripheral blood, obtained on day 0 of AZD1222 vaccination. Source of these receptors: an adult in good health. CDR3s include the opening cysteine and the closing phenylalanine or tryptophan. A D gene is named only where the DNA matches it firmly.

d_gene	v_gene	j_gene	CDR3aa	CDR3nt
NA	TRBV7-9	TRBJ2-7	CASSLAGVGYEQYF	TGTGCCAGCAGCTTAGCGGGAGTTGGCTACGAGCAGTACTTC
NA	TRBV19	TRBJ2-1	CASSMGGSGSYNEQFF	TGTGCCAGTAGTATGGGGGGCTCCGGTTCCTACAATGAGCAGTTCTTC
NA	TRBV2	TRBJ2-1	CASSESAEQFF	TGTGCCAGCAGTGAATCGGCTGAGCAGTTCTTC
NA	TRBV6-4	TRBJ1-5	CASSDSLVGTIGKFCQPQHF	TGTGCCAGCAGTGACTCGTTGGTGGGAACTATAGGGAAGTTTTGTCAGCCCCAGCATTTT
TRBD1	TRBV5-1	TRBJ2-2	CASSLLGGRGTGELFF	TGCGCCAGCAGCTTGCTAGGGGGCCGCGGCACCGGGGAGCTGTTTTTT
NA	TRBV19	TRBJ2-5	CASSINRSGGTQYF	TGTGCCAGTAGTATCAACAGAAGTGGTGGGACCCAGTACTTC
TRBD2	TRBV30	TRBJ2-2	CAWSAGLAGVRRELFF	TGTGCCTGGAGTGCGGGACTAGCGGGAGTGAGACGGGAGCTGTTTTTT
NA	TRBV2	TRBJ2-7	CASSDGEQYF	TGTGCCAGCAGTGACGGCGAGCAGTACTTC
NA	TRBV12-3/TRBV12-4	TRBJ2-1	CASSFASVGEQFF	TGTGCCAGCAGTTTCGCTAGCGTTGGTGAGCAGTTCTTC
TRBD1	TRBV15	TRBJ1-4	CATSRTGANEKLFF	TGTGCCACCAGCAGGACAGGGGCTAATGAAAAACTGTTTTTT
TRBD1	TRBV14	TRBJ2-3	CASSQRQGTSTDTQYF	TGTGCCAGCAGCCAGCGACAGGGGACTAGCACAGATACGCAGTATTTT
NA	TRBV7-8	TRBJ2-3	CASSFDRRTDTQYF	TGTGCCAGCAGCTTTGATAGGAGGACAGATACGCAGTATTTT
NA	TRBV30	TRBJ1-5	CAWSGAGDQPQHF	TGTGCCTGGAGTGGGGCAGGGGATCAGCCCCAGCATTTT
NA	TRBV20-1	TRBJ2-7	CSASGQVTYEQYF	TGCAGTGCTAGTGGGCAGGTCACCTACGAGCAGTACTTC
NA	TRBV7-2	TRBJ2-5	CASSQAGALKTQYF	TGTGCCAGCAGCCAGGCCGGGGCCCTAAAAACCCAGTACTTC
NA	TRBV5-4	TRBJ1-1	CASSLDRVNTEAFF	TGTGCCAGCAGCTTGGACAGGGTAAACACTGAAGCTTTCTTT
NA	TRBV19	TRBJ1-2	CASSMVPYGYTF	TGTGCCAGTAGTATGGTCCCATATGGCTACACCTTC
NA	TRBV15	TRBJ2-1	CATSSWDLYNEQFF	TGTGCCACCAGCTCCTGGGACCTATACAATGAGCAGTTCTTC
NA	TRBV2	TRBJ1-6	CASSKGRGNSPLHF	TGTGCCAGCAGCAAGGGTCGGGGTAATTCACCCCTCCACTTT
NA	TRBV18	TRBJ2-7	CASSPAASRGGEQYF	TGTGCCAGCTCCCCGGCGGCTAGTCGTGGTGGTGAGCAGTACTTC
TRBD2	TRBV5-1	TRBJ2-3	CASSPGTSGKDTQYF	TGCGCCAGCAGCCCCGGGACTAGCGGGAAAGATACGCAGTATTTT
NA	TRBV5-6	TRBJ1-1	CASSLLGRSAFF	TGTGCCAGCAGCTTGTTAGGTCGTAGCGCTTTCTTT